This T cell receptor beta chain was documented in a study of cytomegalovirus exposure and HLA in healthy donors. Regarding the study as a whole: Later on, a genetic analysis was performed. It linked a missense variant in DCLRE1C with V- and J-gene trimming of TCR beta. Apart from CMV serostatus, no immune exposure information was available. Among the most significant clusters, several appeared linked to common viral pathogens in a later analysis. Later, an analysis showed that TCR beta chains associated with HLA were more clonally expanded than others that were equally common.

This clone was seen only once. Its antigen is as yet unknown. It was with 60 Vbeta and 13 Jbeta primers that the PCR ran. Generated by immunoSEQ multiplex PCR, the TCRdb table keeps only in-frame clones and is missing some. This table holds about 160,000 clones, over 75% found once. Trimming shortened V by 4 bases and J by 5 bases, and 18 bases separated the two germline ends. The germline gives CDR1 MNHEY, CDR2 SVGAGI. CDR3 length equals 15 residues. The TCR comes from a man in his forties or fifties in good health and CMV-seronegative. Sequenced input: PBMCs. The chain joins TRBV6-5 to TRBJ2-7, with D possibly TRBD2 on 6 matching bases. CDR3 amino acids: CASSSTGEPSDEQYF. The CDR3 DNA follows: TGTGCCAGCAGTTCCACGGGGGAGCCGTCGGACGAGCAGTACTTC.